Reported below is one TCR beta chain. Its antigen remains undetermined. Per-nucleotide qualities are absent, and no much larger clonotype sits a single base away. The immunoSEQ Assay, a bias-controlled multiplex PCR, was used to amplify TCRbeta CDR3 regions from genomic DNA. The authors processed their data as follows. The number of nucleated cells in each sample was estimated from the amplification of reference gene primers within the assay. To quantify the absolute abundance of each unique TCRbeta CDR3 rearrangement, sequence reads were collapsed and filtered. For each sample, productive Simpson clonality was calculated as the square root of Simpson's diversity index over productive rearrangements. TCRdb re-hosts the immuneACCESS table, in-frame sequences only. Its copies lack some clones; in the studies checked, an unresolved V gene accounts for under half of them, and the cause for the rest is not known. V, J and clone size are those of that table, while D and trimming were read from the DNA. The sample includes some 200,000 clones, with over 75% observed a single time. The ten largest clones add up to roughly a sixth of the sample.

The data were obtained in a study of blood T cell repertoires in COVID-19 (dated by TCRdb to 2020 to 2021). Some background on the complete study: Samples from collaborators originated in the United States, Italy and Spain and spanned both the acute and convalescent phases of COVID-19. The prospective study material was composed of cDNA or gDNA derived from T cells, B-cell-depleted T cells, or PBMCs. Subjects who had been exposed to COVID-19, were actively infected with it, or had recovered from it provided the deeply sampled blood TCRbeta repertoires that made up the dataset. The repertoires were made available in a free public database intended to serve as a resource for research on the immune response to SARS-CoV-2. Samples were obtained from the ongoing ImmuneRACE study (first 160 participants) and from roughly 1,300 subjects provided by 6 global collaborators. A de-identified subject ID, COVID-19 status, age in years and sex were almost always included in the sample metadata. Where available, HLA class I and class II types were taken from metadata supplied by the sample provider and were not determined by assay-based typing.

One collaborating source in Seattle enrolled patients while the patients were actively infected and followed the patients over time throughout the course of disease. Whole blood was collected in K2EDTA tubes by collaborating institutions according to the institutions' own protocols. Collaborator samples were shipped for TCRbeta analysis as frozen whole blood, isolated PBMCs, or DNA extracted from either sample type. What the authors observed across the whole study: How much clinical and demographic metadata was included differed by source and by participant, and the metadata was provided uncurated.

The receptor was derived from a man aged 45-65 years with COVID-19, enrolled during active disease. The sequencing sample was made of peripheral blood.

At the DNA level, the sequence is TGTGCCAGCAGTGTGGGCGGGGCGGGCTACAATGAGCAGTTCTTC. Translated, it reads CASSVGGAGYNEQFF. This chain is built from TRBV2 and TRBJ2-1; TRBD2 is a possible D gene, resting on 6 matching bases. The CDR3 sequence holds 15 residues, the cysteine and phenylalanine included. The sequence is cut down to CDR3 DNA, 45 bases in frame from base 1. Deletion took 4 bases off V and 3 bases off J, with a span of 13 bases between the germline ends. The germline V gene provides CDR1 SNHLY and CDR2 FYNNEI.